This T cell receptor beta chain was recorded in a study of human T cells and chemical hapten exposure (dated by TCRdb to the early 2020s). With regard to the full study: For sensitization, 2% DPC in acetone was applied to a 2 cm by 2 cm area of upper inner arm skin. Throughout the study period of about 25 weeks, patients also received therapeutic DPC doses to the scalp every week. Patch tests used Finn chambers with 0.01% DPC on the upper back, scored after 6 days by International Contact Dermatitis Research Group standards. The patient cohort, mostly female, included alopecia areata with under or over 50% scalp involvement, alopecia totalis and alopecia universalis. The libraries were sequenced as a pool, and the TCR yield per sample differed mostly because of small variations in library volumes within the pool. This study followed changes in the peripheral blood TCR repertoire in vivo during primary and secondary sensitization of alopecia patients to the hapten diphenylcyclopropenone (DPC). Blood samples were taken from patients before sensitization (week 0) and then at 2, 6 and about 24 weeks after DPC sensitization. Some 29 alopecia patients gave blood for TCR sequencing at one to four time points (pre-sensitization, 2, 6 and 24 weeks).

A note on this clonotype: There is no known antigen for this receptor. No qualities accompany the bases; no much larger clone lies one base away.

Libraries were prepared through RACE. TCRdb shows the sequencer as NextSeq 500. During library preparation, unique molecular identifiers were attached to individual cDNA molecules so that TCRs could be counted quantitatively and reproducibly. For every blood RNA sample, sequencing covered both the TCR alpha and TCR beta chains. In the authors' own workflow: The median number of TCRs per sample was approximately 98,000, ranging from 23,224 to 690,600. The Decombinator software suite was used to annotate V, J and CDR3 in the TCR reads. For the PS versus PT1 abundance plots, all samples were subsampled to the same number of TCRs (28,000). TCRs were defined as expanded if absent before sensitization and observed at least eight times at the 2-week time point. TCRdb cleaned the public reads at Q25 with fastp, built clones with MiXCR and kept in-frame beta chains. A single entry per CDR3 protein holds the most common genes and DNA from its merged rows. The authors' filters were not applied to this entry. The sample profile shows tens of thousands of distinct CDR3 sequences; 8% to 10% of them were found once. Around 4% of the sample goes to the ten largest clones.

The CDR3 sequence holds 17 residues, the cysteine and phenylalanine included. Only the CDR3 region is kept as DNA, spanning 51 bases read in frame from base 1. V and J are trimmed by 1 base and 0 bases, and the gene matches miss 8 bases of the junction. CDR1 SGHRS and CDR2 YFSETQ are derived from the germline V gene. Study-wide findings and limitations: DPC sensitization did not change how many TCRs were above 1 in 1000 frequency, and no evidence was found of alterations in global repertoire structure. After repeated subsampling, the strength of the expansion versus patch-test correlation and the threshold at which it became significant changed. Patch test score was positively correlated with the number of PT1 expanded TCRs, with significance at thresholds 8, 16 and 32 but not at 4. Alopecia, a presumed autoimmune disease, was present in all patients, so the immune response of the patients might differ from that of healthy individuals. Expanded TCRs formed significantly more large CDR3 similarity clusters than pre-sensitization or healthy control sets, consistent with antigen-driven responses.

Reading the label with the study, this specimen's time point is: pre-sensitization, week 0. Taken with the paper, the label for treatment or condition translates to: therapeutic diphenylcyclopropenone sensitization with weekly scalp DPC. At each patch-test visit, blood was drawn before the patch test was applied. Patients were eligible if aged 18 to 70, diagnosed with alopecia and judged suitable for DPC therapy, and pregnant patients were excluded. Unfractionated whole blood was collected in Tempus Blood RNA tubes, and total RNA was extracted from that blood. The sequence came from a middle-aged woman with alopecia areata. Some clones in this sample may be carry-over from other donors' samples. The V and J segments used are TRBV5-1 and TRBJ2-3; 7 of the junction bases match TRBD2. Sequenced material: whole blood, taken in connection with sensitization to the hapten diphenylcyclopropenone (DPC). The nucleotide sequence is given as TGCGCCAGCAGCTTGCAGCGGGACTCCTCTAGCACAGATACGCAGTATTTT. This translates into CASSLQRDSSSTDTQYF.